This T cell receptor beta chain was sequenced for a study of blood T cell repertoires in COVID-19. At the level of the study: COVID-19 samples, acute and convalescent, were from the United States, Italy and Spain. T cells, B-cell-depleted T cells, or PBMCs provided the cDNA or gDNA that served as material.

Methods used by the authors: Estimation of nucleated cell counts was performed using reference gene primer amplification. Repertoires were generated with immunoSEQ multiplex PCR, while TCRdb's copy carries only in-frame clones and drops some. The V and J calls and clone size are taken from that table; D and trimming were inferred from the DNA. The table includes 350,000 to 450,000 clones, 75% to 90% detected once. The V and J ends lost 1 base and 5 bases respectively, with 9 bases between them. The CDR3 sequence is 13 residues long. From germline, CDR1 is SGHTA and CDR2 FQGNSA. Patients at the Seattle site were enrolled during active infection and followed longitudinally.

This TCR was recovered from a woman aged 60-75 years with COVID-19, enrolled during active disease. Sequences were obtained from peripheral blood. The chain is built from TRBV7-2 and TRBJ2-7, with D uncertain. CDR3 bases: TGTGCCAGCAGCTTAGGGCGCCAGGACGAGCAGTACTTC. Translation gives CASSLGRQDEQYF.